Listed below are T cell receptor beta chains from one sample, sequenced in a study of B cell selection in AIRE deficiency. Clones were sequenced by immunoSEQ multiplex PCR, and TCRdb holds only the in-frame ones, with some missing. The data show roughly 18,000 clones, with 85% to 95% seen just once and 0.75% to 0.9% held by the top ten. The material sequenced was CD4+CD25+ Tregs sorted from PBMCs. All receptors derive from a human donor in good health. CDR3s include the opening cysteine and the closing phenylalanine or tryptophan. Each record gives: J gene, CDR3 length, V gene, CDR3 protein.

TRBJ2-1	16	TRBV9	CASSVAGALPGNEQFF
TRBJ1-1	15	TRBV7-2	CASSLEAGRHTEAFF
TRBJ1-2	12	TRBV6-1	CASKDTSEGYTF
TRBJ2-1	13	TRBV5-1	CASSAHSYNEQFF
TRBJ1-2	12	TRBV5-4	CASSQDSYGYTF
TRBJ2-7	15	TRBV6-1	CASSGVGQGAWEQYF
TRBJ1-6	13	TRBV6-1	CASSEQINSPLHF
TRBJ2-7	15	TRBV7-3	CASSLRTSGPYEQYF
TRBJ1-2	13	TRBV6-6	CASRSTGYYGYTF
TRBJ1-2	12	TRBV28	CASRRGLAGYTF
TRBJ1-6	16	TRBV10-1	CASSESWDGFPSPLHF
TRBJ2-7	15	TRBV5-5	CASSLGLAGVREQYF
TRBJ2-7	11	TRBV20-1	CSVGLADEQYF
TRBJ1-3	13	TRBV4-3	CASSQEGGNTIYF
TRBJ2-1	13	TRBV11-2	CASSLFGPQEGFF
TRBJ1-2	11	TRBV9	CASRGGDGYTF
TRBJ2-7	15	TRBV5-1	CASSGAGQGAYEQYF
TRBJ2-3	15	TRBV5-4	CASSLGGRGTDTQYF
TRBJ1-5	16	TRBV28	CASTQFGLYSNQPQHF
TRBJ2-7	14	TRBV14	CASSQVGGPYEQYF
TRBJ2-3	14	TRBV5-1	CASSRQGSTDTQYF
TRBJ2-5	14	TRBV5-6	CASSLRGLGETQYF
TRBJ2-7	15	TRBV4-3	CASSRATLSSYEQYF
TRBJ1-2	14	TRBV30	CAWSYAGTNYGYTF
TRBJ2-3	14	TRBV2	CASSDLRYTDTQYF
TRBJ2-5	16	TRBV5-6	CASSYDLDRLKETQYF
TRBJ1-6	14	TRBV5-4	CASSLGSGYSPLHF
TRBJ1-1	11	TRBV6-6	CASRWNTEAFF
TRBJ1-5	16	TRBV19	CASSIKPWAGRQPQHF
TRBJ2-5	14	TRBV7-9	CASSPGQPGGTQYF
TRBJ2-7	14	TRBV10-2	CASSALAGGYEQYF
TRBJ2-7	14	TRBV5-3	CASSQQGSLNEQYF
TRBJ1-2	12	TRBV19	CASRGGNYGYTF
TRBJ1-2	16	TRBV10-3	CAISSGPDRFGYGYTF
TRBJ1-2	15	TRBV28	CASSSPRGGRYGYTF
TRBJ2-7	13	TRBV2	CASNRRSSYEQYF
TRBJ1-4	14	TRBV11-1	CASSINMANEKLFF
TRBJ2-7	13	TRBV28	CASRRTGSYEQYF
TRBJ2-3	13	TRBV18	CASSLGLADTQYF
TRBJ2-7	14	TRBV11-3	CASSPRDPAYEQYF
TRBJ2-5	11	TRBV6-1	CASTIRETQYF
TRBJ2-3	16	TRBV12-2	CASRLEASGTTDTQYF
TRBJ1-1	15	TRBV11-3	CASSPGQGGGTEAFF
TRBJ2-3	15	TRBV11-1	CASSPGLADTDTQYF
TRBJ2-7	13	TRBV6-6	CGTRGSSPYEQYF
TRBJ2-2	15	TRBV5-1	CASSLPFPNTGELFF
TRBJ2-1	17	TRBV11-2	CASSLEMSSRSYNEQFF
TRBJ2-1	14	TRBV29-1	CSVQPTGSYNEQFF
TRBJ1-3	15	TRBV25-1	CASSTGNGPGNTIYF
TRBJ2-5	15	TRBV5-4	CASSLLRGRQETQYF
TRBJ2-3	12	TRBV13	CASSRRADTQYF
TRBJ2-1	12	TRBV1	CTSSQRCNEQFF
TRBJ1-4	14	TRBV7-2	CASSQGHLPGKLFF